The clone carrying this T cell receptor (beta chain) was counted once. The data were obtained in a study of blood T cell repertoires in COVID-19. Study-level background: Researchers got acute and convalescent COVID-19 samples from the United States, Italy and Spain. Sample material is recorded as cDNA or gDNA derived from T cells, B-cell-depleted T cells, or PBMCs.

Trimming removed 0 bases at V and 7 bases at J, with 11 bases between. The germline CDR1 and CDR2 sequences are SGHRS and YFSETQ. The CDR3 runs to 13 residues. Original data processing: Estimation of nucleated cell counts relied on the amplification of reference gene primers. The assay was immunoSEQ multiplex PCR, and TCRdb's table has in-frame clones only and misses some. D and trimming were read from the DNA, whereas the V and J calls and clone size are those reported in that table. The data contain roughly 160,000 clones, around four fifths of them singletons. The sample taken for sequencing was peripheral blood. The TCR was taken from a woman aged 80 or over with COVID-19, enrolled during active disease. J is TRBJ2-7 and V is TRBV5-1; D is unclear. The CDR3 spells CASSLVPSGEQYF. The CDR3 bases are TGCGCCAGCAGCTTGGTACCCTCCGGGGAGCAGTACTTC.